The entry below describes one TCR beta chain. This clone came up a few times. Its antigen is unknown. Nothing much larger sits one base from this clone, and base qualities are not available. The CDR3 holds 16 amino acids from the cysteine to the phenylalanine. Only CDR3 DNA is held: 48 bases, read in frame from base 1. Trimming accounts for 2 bases at V and 4 bases at J, while the number of junction bases matched to no gene is 10. The CDR1 and CDR2 encoded by the germline V gene are SGHTS and YDEGEE. The data were taken from a study of cytomegalovirus exposure and HLA in healthy donors (dated by TCRdb to about 2017). Regarding the study in general: In an earlier analysis of approximately 500 of the donors, 250 to 350 Gb of sequence data and about 110 million unique TCR beta sequences from about 180 million T cells were reported. An early release that covered roughly 600 HLA-typed donors contained around 330 gigabases of sequencing data and tens of millions of unique TCR sequences. Among the approximately 400 genotyped donors, around 81% belonged to the genetic ancestry cluster associated with self-reported Caucasian donors. The study aimed to test whether signatures of past pathogen exposure could be identified by cataloging public T cell receptors. The study used immunosequencing to profile the T cell repertoires of about 670 subjects and linked those repertoires to cytomegalovirus serostatus. A separate validation cohort of roughly 130 different subjects was used in addition to the 666-subject first cohort. High-throughput TCR immunosequencing, statistical association of individual TCRs with disease status, and machine learning were combined to predict cytomegalovirus infection status. To study patterns of TCR occurrence, a later analysis re-analyzed previously published TCR beta repertoires from 550 to 800 donors and added high-resolution HLA genotyping. In the later analysis, no new phenotypic data were used to find candidate immune exposures; instead, reliance was placed on TCR beta sequences and their occurrence across donors. In an earlier analysis of about 590 of the donors, high-throughput TCR beta sequencing was used to judge whether each TCR beta V gene segment behaved as functional or pseudogenic. Donor age, sex, ethnicity and CMV serostatus were collected together with the repertoire data. A later genetic analysis used genome-wide SNP genotypes for about 60% of the 666 donors, treating that subset as a discovery cohort. Every repertoire in the discovery cohort had been generated on one and the same sequencing platform. HLA typing covered class I and class II loci at four-digit resolution. Typing coverage varied by locus: roughly 620-640 donors for A, B, C, DRB1 and DQB1; roughly 560 for DQA1; about 570 for DPA1; around 450 for DPB1. Roughly 5 DR-DQ haplotypes were handled as single units for association and clustering because linkage in the cohort was strong. Among roughly 370 genotyped donors of the cohort, an average of around 240,000 unique TCR beta nucleotide sequences were sequenced per donor, roughly a sixth of them non-productive.

The cohort comprised under 700 healthy bone marrow donors. Cohort members were all nominally healthy when sampled, although unrecorded immune exposures were likely present. The donor tested CMV seronegative and was one of the 352 seronegative cohort members. A peripheral blood sample was provided by each donor, and peripheral blood mononuclear cells were used for TCR beta sequencing. Genomic DNA was extracted from the blood cell samples with the Qiagen DNeasy Blood Extraction Kit. Points the paper makes about the study in general: In a later analysis, several top co-occurrence clusters were reported to appear linked to parvovirus B19, influenza, CMV and Epstein-Barr virus. Across donors, most TCR sequences were observed very rarely, whereas some public TCRs were present in many individuals. Most CMV-associated TCR beta chains appeared to be HLA-restricted in a later analysis, and the HLA associations seemed to be driven largely by CMV exposure. In this cohort, only TCR beta chains were sequenced, and detectable features were limited by the absence of alpha or paired-chain data. Linkage disequilibrium might explain the correlated functional status among segregating V segments, but an unknown experimental factor could not be ruled out. Assigning TCR associations to individual alleles was difficult when HLA alleles, especially DR and DQ, strongly co-occurred. An earlier analysis of 450 to 750 of the donors showed that most TCR beta V segments appeared in productive rearrangements either about 90% or about 30% of the time, which broadly matched IMGT annotations. A further reported finding was that TCR beta sequences accurately predicted the HLA-A and HLA-B alleles for most subjects in the first cohort. The authors suggested that the approach could potentially be generalized to other disease states and immunological phenotypes. A later analysis found that HLA-associated TCR beta chains were more clonally expanded and had lower generation probabilities than equally common non-associated chains. The study listed 164 TCR beta chains as associated with cytomegalovirus. Presence/absence analyses assumed roughly uniform sequencing depth across donors, an assumption that may not hold. A cluster of highly shared sequence variants was judged likely to be a technical artifact of the sequencing pipeline. Three of the identified cytomegalovirus-associated TCR beta chains were confirmed in vitro to be specific for cytomegalovirus antigens. A later analysis found that TCR association rates varied across HLA loci, with DRB1 alleles showing the most associated TCRs and HLA-C alleles the fewest. At a false discovery rate of 0.05, a later analysis linked under 20,000 TCR beta sequences to specific HLA alleles. Because counts were too low, 15 to 20 rarely observed V segments, including chromosome 9 orphons, were excluded from the earlier analysis of some 540 of the donors. The 87-base-pair reads could not distinguish some IMGT-functional V segments, including TRBV6-2 and TRBV6-3, so those segments were excluded. Because HLA typing was unavailable for some donors at each locus, only the typed subset was used in association tests. The only immune exposure information available for the cohort was CMV serostatus. In a later genetic analysis, a missense DCLRE1C variant was associated with V-gene and J-gene trimming of TCR beta chains, and the association was replicated in an independent cohort. The classifier was reported to diagnose cytomegalovirus status with high specificity and sensitivity in both the original and validation cohorts. In a later genetic analysis, fewer N-insertions in productive TCRs were reported among donors in an Asian-associated ancestry cluster than the approximately 670-donor mean.

The library was built by means of the immunoSEQ multiplex PCR assay. A mixture of 60 forward primers for TCR Vbeta segments and 13 reverse primers for TCR Jbeta segments was used in the multiplex PCR. The CDR3 region of rearranged TCR beta genes was amplified from genomic DNA by a multiplex PCR assay. The amplified TCR beta libraries were sequenced on the Illumina HiSeq System as 87-base-pair reads. On the authors' methods: Across the 600 to 700 repertoires, a later analysis counted some 80 million unique TCR beta chains, approximately 10 million of which were shared by at least two donors. A nearest-neighbor algorithm error-corrected the raw reads and collapsed the reads into unique sequences, merging closely related sequences to remove PCR and sequencing errors. To assign V, D and J gene segments, CDR3 sequences were aligned to IMGT reference sequences. For a sequence to be retained, at least a six-nucleotide match to both a V gene segment and a J gene segment was required. Rearrangements were classified as productive when the CDR3 lacked stop codons and remained in frame with V and J, and all other rearrangements were classified as non-productive. Following IMGT convention, CDR3 was defined as the stretch from the second conserved V-encoded cysteine up to the conserved J-encoded phenylalanine. The earlier analysis of 550 to 650 of the donors excluded any sequence lacking an unambiguous match to a single V gene segment. An earlier analysis of roughly 590 of the donors called V segments functional above 56.7% productive rearrangements and segregating when the between-donor standard deviation exceeded 5%. A statistical classification framework was developed to diagnose cytomegalovirus status using the catalog of TCR beta chain sequences. V and J gene assignment, in a later analysis, came from comparing TCR nucleotide sequences with IMGT/GENE-DB human TR gene sequences. The TCRdist pipeline was used in a later analysis to assign CDR3 sequences and most-parsimonious VDJ recombination scenarios. In a later analysis, each TCR beta chain was defined by its CDR3 amino acid sequence together with its V-gene family, and reads without a unique V-gene family were excluded. In a later analysis, approximately 590 highly shared, low-generation-probability nucleotide sequences were removed to address suspected cross-contamination and a sequencing artifact. In a later analysis, a clonal expansion index for each public chain was calculated from normalized within-repertoire ranks of inferred template counts. A later analysis computed generation probabilities with a VDJ recombination model fitted to out-of-frame rearrangements, and checked the results against IGoR. Hypergeometric tests were used in a later analysis to score TCR-TCR, TCR-HLA and TCR-CMV co-occurrence, with a repertoire-size bias correction applied to the TCR pairs. To estimate false discovery rates, a later analysis permuted the HLA or CMV assignments 20 times. In a later analysis, co-occurring TCRs were grouped with DBSCAN, and TCRdist sequence similarity was added when clustering was performed within HLA-allele-positive subsets. Repertoires with fewer than 30,000 or more than 120,000 public chains, plus five repertoires with anomalous nucleotide sharing, were excluded from co-occurrence clustering. In its TCRdb copy, this immuneACCESS table keeps in-frame sequences only and misses some clones. Where compared with another copy, unresolved V genes explain less than half of these, and the others have no known cause. V and J calls and clone size are as listed in that table; D and trimming were resolved from the DNA. The sample table holds 150,000 to 200,000 clones, of which approximately 80% were seen once. The ten most abundant clones make up approximately 3% of the sample.

The sample consisted of PBMCs. The chain couples TRBV5-8 to TRBJ1-2; TRBD1 aligns with 8 central bases. This TCR came from a male donor in good health and CMV-seronegative. The CDR3 protein: CASSLAPGGMGYGYTF. The sequenced DNA: TGTGCCAGCAGCTTAGCTCCAGGGGGCATGGGCTATGGCTACACCTTC. Extended through the reference TRBV5-8 and TRBJ1-2 proteins, this CDR3 yields the full variable domain: EAGVTQSPTHLIKTRGQQATLRCSPISGHTSVYWYQQALGLGLQFLLWYDEGEERNRGNFPPRFSGRQFPNYSSELNVNALELEDSALYLCASSLAPGGMGYGYTFGSGTRLTVV.